This TCR beta chain appears in the sequencing data of a study of molecular identifiers for immune sequencing clone quantification. For the study at large: RNA from around 20,000 or 100,000 naive CD8 cells was split five ways in replicates, with four sequenced. Study-wide findings and caveats: Single-cell amounts of spiked Jurkat TCR RNA were reportedly detectable among approximately 1 million naive cells. Beyond 20 RNA copies, clones held over 97% of effector molecules, compared with under 1% in naive cells.

Previously described methods with listed TCR primers produced the bulk TCR libraries. A single record per CDR3 protein comes from TCRdb applying MiXCR to the PCR reads. This sample has some 580,000 distinct CDR3 sequences, with approximately 24% found just once. This clonotype has only a few counts. Its antigen is currently unknown. Germline V gives CDR1 LGHNA, CDR2 YSLEER. The CDR3 runs 17 residues. Trimming stripped 0 bases from V and 5 bases from J, with 16 bases between. V and J are TRBV4-3 and TRBJ2-2; D assignment may be TRBD1 or TRBD2 (5 bases each). This TCR derives from a human donor in good health. Some libraries in this study had Jurkat cell RNA spiked in. The specimen was naive CD8+ T cells from blood, with Jurkat cell RNA spiked in. Subset described: FACS-sorted CD8+CD4-CCR7+CD45RA+ naive T cells. DNA of the CDR3: TGCGCCAGCAGCCAAGATGCTAGGGGAGTCCAGACCGGGGAGCTGTTTTTT. Its translation is CASSQDARGVQTGELFF.